The 22 T cell receptor beta chains given below trace back to one sample, sequenced in a study of metastatic and nonmetastatic thyroid tumors. All patients were untreated before thyroid surgery. TCRdb re-called the PCR reads through MiXCR. The sample contains roughly 23,000 clones, roughly 15% of which appear only once. Source material: tumor tissue. These TCRs come from a female donor with papillary thyroid cancer or a benign thyroid nodule (not recorded which). Some clones in this sample may be carry-over from other donors' samples.

This clone was recorded at least ten times. This clone may be a read error of a much larger clone one base away. The CDR3 reads CAGSLGSGVSRFGYTF. The CDR3, as DNA: TGTGCCGGCAGCTTAGGGTCTGGGGTTTCTCGCTTTGGCTACACCTTC. V and J are TRBV11-2 and TRBJ1-2; D gene unclear. From germline, CDR1 is SGHAT and CDR2 FQNNGV. CDR3 size: 16 residues.

The rearrangement joins TRBV7-3 to TRBJ2-1; 9 bases match TRBD2. CDR3 length equals 17 residues. Germline V gene data show CDR1 as SGHTA and CDR2 as FQGTGA. Trimming cost V 1 base and J 0 bases; bases outside gene matches: 4. This CDR3 is CASSLMTSGGSYNEQFF. CDR3 DNA sequence: TGTGCCAGCAGCTTAATGACTAGCGGAGGCTCCTACAATGAGCAGTTCTTC.

This clone appeared a few times. The chain combines TRBV19 with TRBJ2-1; 8 nucleotides agree with TRBD1. Germline CDR1 and CDR2: LNHDA and SQIVND (reference sequence). Unmatched junction bases numbered 4, after V lost 3 bases and J lost 9 bases. The CDR3 sequence is 13 residues long. The CDR3 loop reads CASSIPTGAEQFF. Here the CDR3 DNA reads TGTGCCAGTAGTATCCCGACAGGGGCTGAGCAGTTCTTC.

The table lists this clone with many counts. The chain joins TRBV13 to TRBJ2-7; D is undetermined. Looked up from germline, CDR1 is PRHDT and CDR2 is FYEKMQ (reference sequence). The V and J ends lost 3 bases and 4 bases respectively, with 13 bases between them. The CDR3 is 14 amino acids. The CDR3: CASSFGPSAYEQYF. In nucleotides, the CDR3 is TGTGCCAGCAGCTTCGGACCGAGTGCGTACGAGCAGTACTTC.

The chain carries TRBV28 and TRBJ1-2; D not certain. The germline gives CDR1 MDHEN, CDR2 SYDVKM. CDR3 length: 16 residues. Trimming cost V 6 bases and J 3 bases, with 20 bases left between them. The CDR3 loop is CASRGVGGSSYYGYTF. Here the CDR3 DNA reads TGTGCCAGCAGGGGAGTTGGTGGATCATCTTACTATGGCTACACCTTC.

In the case of this clone: One base away lies a much larger clone, so this may be a sequencing read error. The identical CDR3 is also encoded by other nucleotide sequences in the sample. The chain carries TRBV18 and TRBJ2-1; D is unresolved. Trimming took off 0 bases at V and 5 bases at J, with 11 bases between the two ends. Germline V gene sequence: CDR1 KGHSH, CDR2 LQKENI. The CDR3 contains 15 residues. The chain's CDR3 is CASSPPGGQNNEQFF. Written as DNA, the CDR3 is TGTGCCAGCTCACCACCGGGTGGGCAGAACAATGAGCAGTTCTTC. Based on the CDR3 plus reference TRBV18 and TRBJ2-1, the full variable domain is NAGVMQNPRHLVRRRGQEARLRCSPMKGHSHVYWYRQLPEEGLKFMVYLQKENIIDESGMPKERFSAEFPKEGPSILRIQQVVRGDSAAYFCASSPPGGQNNEQFFGPGTRLTVL.

Many counts were recorded for this clone. The CDR3 loop reads CASSLQRGRADTQYF. In nucleotides, the CDR3 is TGTGCCAGCAGTTTACAAAGGGGGAGAGCAGATACGCAGTATTTT. The rearrangement uses TRBV27 and TRBJ2-3, with D tentatively TRBD1 (6 bases). The V gene's germline CDR1 is MNHEY and CDR2 SMNVEV (reference sequence). V was shortened by 2 bases and J by 4 bases, with 13 bases between the two germline ends. The CDR3 extends over 15 amino acids.

The chain employs TRBV18 and TRBJ1-1; the D is unclear. In germline, CDR1 is KGHSH, CDR2 LQKENI. V lost 6 bases to trimming and J lost 0 bases, with 14 bases between them. This CDR3 contains 15 residues. In nucleotides, the CDR3 is TGTGCCAGCTCTCTATACACGACATTGAACACTGAAGCTTTCTTT. Translation: CASSLYTTLNTEAFF.

This clone was detected many times. This sequence joins TRBV5-8 and TRBJ2-5; TRBD2 is a possible D gene (7 bases). The CDR3 loop spans 16 amino acids. Germline V gives CDR1 SGHTS, CDR2 YDEGEE. The ends were cut back, 4 bases at V and 5 bases at J, with 21 bases in the middle. The CDR3 sequence: CASSHGRNRVDETQYF. As DNA, the CDR3 is TGTGCCAGCAGCCACGGGAGGAACAGGGTTGATGAGACCCAGTACTTC.

This clone was seen repeatedly, ten times or more. The genes are TRBV7-9 and TRBJ1-3; possibly TRBD1 for D (5 bases). Germline V gene sequence: CDR1 SEHNR, CDR2 FQNEAQ (reference sequence). The CDR3 contains 15 residues. V lost 5 bases and J 0 bases, leaving 11 bases between the germline ends. CDR3 nucleotides: TGTGCCAGCAGCCTGGACGGGACCTCTGGAAACACCATATATTTT. Protein product: CASSLDGTSGNTIYF.

This clone was detected many times. J is TRBJ2-7 and V is TRBV5-1; 7 nucleotides agree with TRBD1. The CDR3 is made up of 16 amino acids. Germline assignment: CDR1 SGHRS and CDR2 YFSETQ. J was trimmed by 0 bases and V by 0 bases; bases with no gene match: 6. The CDR3 DNA is TGCGCCAGCAGCTTGGCCCAGACAGGGAACTCCTACGAGCAGTACTTC. Translating gives CASSLAQTGNSYEQYF.

This clone has a count of ten or more. This chain uses TRBV4-1 with TRBJ2-2, with a weak D call TRBD1 (6 bases). The germline gives CDR1 MGHRA, CDR2 YSYEKL. With 1 base removed from V and 4 bases from J, the gap between germline ends came to 19 bases. CDR3 size: 18 residues. This CDR3 reads CASSQAPWAGEFTGELFF. CDR3 DNA sequence: TGCGCCAGCAGCCAAGCCCCGTGGGCAGGGGAATTCACCGGGGAGCTGTTTTTT.

V is TRBV5-1 and J is TRBJ1-2, with D maybe TRBD1 (5 bases). The germline V gene has CDR1 SGHRS and CDR2 YFSETQ. The CDR3 has 14 residues. V was shortened by 0 bases and J by 4 bases, with 10 bases between the two germline ends. DNA for the CDR3: TGCGCCAGCAGCTTGGGGGACTCAGCCTATGGCTACACCTTC. Amino acid sequence: CASSLGDSAYGYTF.

The chain couples TRBV2 to TRBJ2-1; TRBD2 matches at 10 bases. The ends lost 6 bases at V and 15 bases at J; junction bases unmatched: 17. CDR1 is SNHLY and CDR2 is FYNNEI in the germline V gene. This CDR3 region has 15 residues. CDR3 loop: CASRPVGLAGAPWFF. Here the CDR3 DNA reads TGTGCCAGCAGACCGGTCGGGCTAGCGGGAGCCCCCTGGTTCTTC.

This clone was found many times. The chain has TRBV18 and TRBJ2-7; 7 bases are a match to TRBD1. There are 15 residues in the CDR3. Germline CDR1 KGHSH, CDR2 LQKENI. J was trimmed by 1 base and V by 3 bases; bases with no gene match: 6. This chain's CDR3 is CASSPTQGTSYEQYF. The DNA of the CDR3 is TGTGCCAGCTCACCTACACAGGGGACGTCCTACGAGCAGTACTTC.

Within the sample, this clone is medium-sized (0.01 to 0.1%). This chain uses TRBV5-1 with TRBJ1-2, with a possible D match to TRBD1 (6 bases). Trimming removed 1 base from V and 3 bases from J, with 19 bases in between. There are 17 residues in the CDR3. Germline-derived CDR1 and CDR2 are SGHRS and YFSETQ. Here the CDR3 DNA reads TGCGCCAGCAGCTTGCTAAGTGGCGGGGGGCGCGACTATGGCTACACCTTC. Amino acid sequence: CASSLLSGGGRDYGYTF.

This clone was counted at least ten times. This sequence joins TRBV20-1 and TRBJ1-3, with D hard to call. Trimming removed 1 base from V and 4 bases from J, with 5 bases in between. Germline CDR1 and CDR2: DFQATT and SNEGSKA (reference sequence). The CDR3 covers 12 residues. This CDR3 is CSARAGGNTIYF. CDR3 DNA: TGCAGTGCTAGAGCGGGGGGAAACACCATATATTTT.

About this clone itself: Likely a read error: the CDR3 ends without its conserved phenylalanine or tryptophan. The chain has TRBV6-1 and TRBJ2-7, with 10 positions matching TRBD1. Germline assignment: CDR1 MNHNS and CDR2 SASEGT. The CDR3 covers 15 residues. Trimming took 6 bases from V and 3 from J; bases not matched to a gene: 8. As DNA, the CDR3 is TGTGCCAGCAGGCAGACTGGGACAGGGGACTACGAGCAGTACCTC. It codes for CASRQTGTGDYEQYL.

This clone came up many times. This chain uses TRBV12-3 or TRBV12-4 with TRBJ1-2; 9 bases line up with TRBD1. The CDR3 loop spans 15 amino acids. V was pared by 2 bases and J by 4 bases, with 5 bases of the junction left unmatched. In DNA form, the CDR3 reads TGTGCCAGCAGTTTAAACAGGGGGCATGGCTATGGCTACACCTTC. Protein: CASSLNRGHGYGYTF.

This clone is medium-sized (0.01 to 0.1%). This sequence joins TRBV2 and TRBJ1-2; tentative D call: TRBD1 (6 bases). The germline V and J ends were trimmed by 4 bases and 0 bases, with 12 bases remaining between them. This CDR3 has 15 amino acids. Looked up from germline, CDR1 is SNHLY and CDR2 is FYNNEI. CDR3 in amino acids: CASSGGGLANYGYTF. CDR3 nucleotide sequence: TGTGCCAGCAGTGGGGGGGGCTTAGCTAACTATGGCTACACCTTC.

This clone was found many times. The CDR3 is CASSLSEGNYGYTF. DNA for the CDR3: TGCGCCAGCAGCTTGTCCGAGGGAAACTATGGCTACACCTTC. This chain links TRBV5-1 with TRBJ1-2; D not certain. The V end lost 1 base, the J end lost 2 bases, and 9 bases lay between the germline ends. CDR3 length: 14 residues. Germline V gene sequence: CDR1 SGHRS, CDR2 YFSETQ.

In its sample, this clone was seen a few times. The chain joins TRBV27 to TRBJ2-4, with D tentatively TRBD1 (6 bases). Germline CDR1 MNHEY, CDR2 SMNVEV (reference sequence). The CDR3 totals 16 residues. V lost 5 bases and J lost 3, with 17 bases in between. The CDR3 DNA is TGTGCCAGCAGTCCCTCTGACAGGATCATCAAAAACATTCAGTACTTC. Translating it yields CASSPSDRIIKNIQYF.